This T cell receptor beta chain was found in a study of cytomegalovirus exposure and HLA in healthy donors. Study results and limitations: Earlier analysis found most TCR beta V segments productive about 90% or about 30% of the time. Later analysis demonstrated an association between a missense DCLRE1C variant and TCR beta V- and J-gene trimming. CMV serostatus was the sole immune exposure data available.

PCR used 60 Vbeta primers and 13 Jbeta primers. Under the authors' procedure: Approximately 12 million of some 80 million unique TCR beta chains were shared, per a later count. The repertoire was sequenced with immunoSEQ multiplex PCR; TCRdb's copy has only in-frame clones and lacks some. The V and J calls and clone size were taken over from that table, and D and trimming were inferred from the DNA. The sample includes approximately 110,000 clones, roughly 66% of them seen just once. A word on this clone: No antigen is known for it.

V was shortened by 6 bases and J by 7 bases, with 7 bases between the two germline ends. The CDR3 is made up of 12 amino acids. Germline V gene lookup returns CDR1 LNHDA and CDR2 SQIVND (reference sequence). The source material was PBMCs. The chain is built from TRBV19 and TRBJ1-6; D unclear. This TCR derives from a man between 60 and 70 years old in good health and CMV-seropositive. CDR3 residues: CASSYRNSPLHF. The CDR3 coding sequence is TGTGCCAGTAGCTACCGAAATTCACCCCTCCACTTT.